Listed here are 24 T cell receptor beta chains from one sample, sequenced in a study of glioma-infiltrating T cells (dated by TCRdb to 2016 to 2017). Sequencing relied on an Illumina MiSeq. TCR alpha and beta CDR3 regions were amplified with the iRepertoire nested amplicon-rescue multiplex PCR (arm-PCR) platform from RNA. TCRdb itself trimmed the public reads at Q25 with fastp, ran MiXCR and retained productive beta chains. Identical CDR3 protein sequences are pooled into one entry, listed with their most common genes and DNA. This sample has over 140,000 distinct CDR3 sequences in its table, and about two fifths of those were observed once. The ten largest clones take up 20% to 25% of the sample. Sequencing was performed on glioma tissue, nonneoplastic brain tissue, or PBMCs (not recorded which). Receptor source: a human donor with low-grade glioma or glioblastoma, undergoing nonglioma brain surgery, or in good health (not recorded which).

This clonotype was recorded a few times. V is TRBV6-2 or TRBV6-3 and J is TRBJ1-1; unclear D gene. V was shortened by 6 bases and J by 4 bases, with 9 bases between the two germline ends. Per germline, CDR1 MNHEY and CDR2 SVGEGT. The CDR3 sequence is 12 residues long. In DNA form, the CDR3 reads TGTGCCAGCAGCCAAGTGATCACTGAAGCTTTCTTT. As protein: CASSQVITEAFF.

The rearrangement joins TRBV11-2 to TRBJ2-2; the D is unclear. In germline, CDR1 is SGHAT, CDR2 FQNNGV. V was cut by 0 bases and J by 4 bases, with 9 bases left in between. The CDR3 runs to 15 residues. For the CDR3, the DNA is TGTGCCAGCAGCTTAGACCCTGACGGCACCGGGGAGCTGTTTTTT. Encoded protein: CASSLDPDGTGELFF.

This clonotype was seen once. The chain recombines TRBV6-2 or TRBV6-3 with TRBJ2-1; 9 positions match TRBD2. V trimming: 5 bases; J trimming: 2 bases; junction bases outside the gene matches: 19. Looked up from germline, CDR1 is MNHEY and CDR2 is SVGEGT. The CDR3 spans 20 residues. CDR3 loop: CASSTSKSLAGIFAYNEQFF. As DNA, the CDR3 is TGTGCCAGCAGTACGTCAAAGAGTCTAGCGGGGATTTTTGCCTACAATGAGCAGTTCTTC.

This chain joins TRBV29-1 and TRBJ1-1; D gene ambiguous. CDR1 is SQVTM and CDR2 is ANQGSEA in the germline V gene. Trimming left V 7 bases short and J 0 bases short, with 9 bases between. The CDR3 has 12 residues. The CDR3: CSAWLLNTEAFF. The CDR3 nucleotides are TGCAGCGCCTGGCTCCTGAACACTGAAGCTTTCTTT.

This sequence joins TRBV18 and TRBJ2-3; 7 positions match TRBD1. The germline V gene encodes CDR1 KGHSH and CDR2 LQKENI. Trimming took 4 bases from V and 6 from J; bases not matched to a gene: 10. The CDR3 covers 15 residues. In DNA form, the CDR3 reads TGTGCCAGCTCACTCAACAGGGGAAGGGGTGATACGCAGTATTTT. Translated: CASSLNRGRGDTQYF.

The chain has TRBV2 and TRBJ1-2; no clear D. The CDR3 spans 11 residues. V gave up 11 bases and J gave up 0 bases, with 7 bases separating them. Germline CDR1 is SNHLY and CDR2 is FYNNEI. The CDR3 loop reads CADAANYGYTF. The DNA for the CDR3 is TGTGCCGACGCGGCTAACTATGGCTACACCTTC.

The chain carries TRBV4-1 and TRBJ2-1; 9 bases are a match to TRBD1. The junction had 9 bases not matched to a gene; V was cut back by 2 bases and J by 4 bases. Germline V gives CDR1 MGHRA, CDR2 YSYEKL. The CDR3 sequence is 17 residues long. This CDR3 is CASSQSGTGTDYNEQFF. In nucleotides, the CDR3 is TGCGCCAGCAGCCAAAGCGGGACAGGGACGGATTACAATGAGCAGTTCTTC.

The chain recombines TRBV20-1 with TRBJ2-3; D uncertain. Germline V CDR1 and CDR2: DFQATT, SNEGSKA (reference sequence). V lost 3 bases and J 2 bases, leaving 9 bases between the germline ends. The CDR3 is 13 amino acids. This CDR3 is CSASPVNTDTQYF. CDR3 nucleotides: TGCAGTGCTAGTCCCGTAAACACAGATACGCAGTATTTT.

In its sample, this clonotype was seen a few times. This sequence joins TRBV20-1 and TRBJ1-1; tentatively, D is TRBD1 (6 bases). Germline CDR1 DFQATT, CDR2 SNEGSKA (reference sequence). The CDR3 has 12 amino acids. Trimming took off 3 bases at V and 5 bases at J, with 10 bases between the two ends. CDR3 region: CSASEGGTEAFF. The CDR3 coding sequence is TGCAGTGCTAGCGAGGGGGGGACTGAAGCTTTCTTT.

This clonotype has a count of ten or more. This sequence joins TRBV15 and TRBJ2-2, with TRBD1 matching over 10 bases. V trimming: 3 bases; J trimming: 3 bases; junction bases outside the gene matches: 10. The V gene's germline CDR1 is LNHNV and CDR2 YYDKDF (reference sequence). The CDR3 sequence is 18 residues long. This CDR3 is CATSSRQGASPDTGELFF. Written as DNA, the CDR3 is TGTGCCACCAGCAGCCGACAGGGGGCATCCCCCGACACCGGGGAGCTGTTTTTT. The variable domain in full, completed from reference TRBV15 and TRBJ2-2, reads DAMVIQNPRYQVTQFGKPVTLSCSQTLNHNVMYWYQQKSSQAPKLLFHYYDKDFNNEADTPDNFQSRRPNTSFCFLDIRSPGLGDTAMYLCATSSRQGASPDTGELFFGEGSRLTVL.

This clonotype has at least ten counts. The chain couples TRBV6-1 to TRBJ2-2, with D perhaps matching TRBD1 (5 bases). The germline CDR1 and CDR2 sequences are MNHNS and SASEGT. This CDR3 is built from 13 residues. Trimming took off 6 bases at V and 4 bases at J, with 9 bases between the two ends. Written as DNA, the CDR3 is TGTGCCAGCAGACGGACAAGCACCGGGGAGCTGTTTTTT. Protein: CASRRTSTGELFF.

The CDR3 loop reads CSATGTVGYNEQFF. Written as DNA, the CDR3 is TGCAGTGCCACCGGGACAGTGGGCTACAATGAGCAGTTCTTC. This chain joins TRBV20-1 and TRBJ2-1, with 7 bases fitting TRBD1. Per the germline V gene, CDR1 is DFQATT and CDR2 is SNEGSKA (reference sequence). The CDR3 covers 14 residues. V lost 6 bases, J lost 3 bases, and 8 bases stayed unmatched.

By proportion, this clonotype is medium-sized. This chain uses TRBV20-1 with TRBJ1-5; TRBD1 matches 7 bases. The CDR3 runs 16 residues. The V gene's germline CDR1 is DFQATT and CDR2 SNEGSKA (reference sequence). J was trimmed by 3 bases and V by 2 bases; bases with no gene match: 10. The CDR3 loop reads CSARLRGTAFNQPQHF. For the CDR3, the DNA is TGCAGTGCTAGACTCCGCGGGACAGCTTTCAATCAGCCCCAGCATTTT.

The chain employs TRBV10-3 and TRBJ1-6, with TRBD1 matching 9 bases. CDR1 ENHRY and CDR2 SYGVKD come from the germline V gene. The CDR3 is 16 residues long. Trimming cost V 5 bases and J 5 bases; bases outside gene matches: 7. The chain's CDR3 is CAISRDREINNSPLHF. DNA of the CDR3: TGTGCCATCAGTAGGGACAGGGAGATCAATAATTCACCCCTCCACTTT.

This chain connects TRBV27 to TRBJ1-6; no reliable D call. The CDR3 is made up of 15 amino acids. CDR1 and CDR2 from the germline V gene are MNHEY and SMNVEV (reference sequence). Between the trimmed V and J ends, which lost 6 bases and 3 bases, there was a span of 12 bases. The CDR3 is CASRAEKSYNSPLHF. The DNA for the CDR3 is TGTGCCAGCAGGGCGGAGAAAAGCTATAATTCACCCCTCCACTTT.

Points on this clonotype: Possible read error: a much larger clone is one base away. The rearrangement uses TRBV6-1 and TRBJ2-3; TRBD1 might be the D (6 bases). This CDR3 is 15 amino acids long. CDR1 and CDR2 from the germline V gene are MNHNS and SASEGT. With 7 bases removed from V and 2 bases from J, the gap between germline ends came to 16 bases. CDR3: CASISFGDITDTQYF. The CDR3 DNA sequence: TGTGCCAGCATCTCCTTCGGGGACATCACAGATACGCAGTATTTT.

The chain carries TRBV6-2 or TRBV6-3 and TRBJ2-1; maybe TRBD2 (5 bases). Germline CDR1 is MNHEY and CDR2 is SVGEGT. The CDR3 contains 16 residues. V dropped 0 bases and J dropped 1 base, with 10 bases sitting between them. CDR3 nucleotides: TGTGCCAGCAGTTACTCGACGCGGACTTCCTACAATGAGCAGTTCTTC. Residues: CASSYSTRTSYNEQFF.

This clonotype came up many times. This sequence joins TRBV6-6 and TRBJ1-1; D is perhaps TRBD1 (6 bases). V lost 2 bases and J lost 2, with 9 bases in between. The CDR3 spans 14 residues. The V gene's germline CDR1 is MNHNY and CDR2 SVGAGI (reference sequence). The CDR3 bases are TGTGCCAGCAGTTACGGAGGGGGAAACACTGAAGCTTTCTTT. Translated, it gives CASSYGGGNTEAFF.

This clonotype was seen ten or more times. This chain uses TRBV20-1 with TRBJ1-1; the D is unclear. This CDR3 has 11 amino acids. Looked up from germline, CDR1 is DFQATT and CDR2 is SNEGSKA (reference sequence). Trimming cost V 3 bases and J 0 bases, with 2 bases left between them. CDR3 coding DNA: TGCAGTGCTAGTCTGAACACTGAAGCTTTCTTT. It yields the protein CSASLNTEAFF.

This chain's CDR3 is CASSQEAGTGGNTEAFF. CDR3 bases: TGCGCCAGCAGCCAAGAGGCCGGGACAGGGGGTAACACTGAAGCTTTCTTT. The chain joins TRBV4-1 to TRBJ1-1; 11 nucleotides line up with TRBD1. This CDR3 has 17 amino acids. V gave up 0 bases and J gave up 2 bases; unmatched junction bases: 5. The germline CDR1 and CDR2 sequences are MGHRA and YSYEKL.

This clonotype has more than one count but fewer than ten. This chain connects TRBV4-2 to TRBJ2-3; no definite D call. The V end lost 0 bases, the J end lost 3 bases, and 10 bases lay between the germline ends. Germline CDR1 and CDR2: LGHNA and YNFKEQ. This CDR3 has 15 residues. CDR3 in amino acids: CASSQDAGLTDTQYF. For the CDR3, the DNA is TGTGCCAGCAGCCAAGATGCCGGGTTGACAGATACGCAGTATTTT.

The rearrangement joins TRBV20-1 to TRBJ2-1; D not resolved. Germline values: CDR1 DFQATT, CDR2 SNEGSKA (reference sequence). The CDR3 is 10 amino acids. V lost 4 bases and J lost 10, with 8 bases in between. CDR3 DNA sequence: TGCAGTGCTATAAAATGGGAGCAGTTCTTC. The encoded protein is CSAIKWEQFF.

This clonotype was counted between two and nine times. The chain has TRBV4-3 and TRBJ2-3; D perhaps matches TRBD2 (6 bases). The CDR3 totals 14 residues. V dropped 1 base and J dropped 2 bases, with 7 bases sitting between them. Looked up from germline, CDR1 is LGHNA and CDR2 is YSLEER. CDR3 DNA sequence: TGCGCCAGCAGCCAAGGGGGGGTCACAGATACGCAGTATTTT. It translates to CASSQGGVTDTQYF.

V gene TRBV12-3 or TRBV12-4 combines with J gene TRBJ1-1; TRBD1 is a possible D gene (6 bases). V lost 7 bases and J 4 bases, leaving 16 bases between the germline ends. This CDR3 has 14 amino acids. The CDR3 sequence: CASTPQGEVTEAFF. The CDR3 coding sequence is TGTGCCAGCACCCCACAGGGTGAAGTCACTGAAGCTTTCTTT.